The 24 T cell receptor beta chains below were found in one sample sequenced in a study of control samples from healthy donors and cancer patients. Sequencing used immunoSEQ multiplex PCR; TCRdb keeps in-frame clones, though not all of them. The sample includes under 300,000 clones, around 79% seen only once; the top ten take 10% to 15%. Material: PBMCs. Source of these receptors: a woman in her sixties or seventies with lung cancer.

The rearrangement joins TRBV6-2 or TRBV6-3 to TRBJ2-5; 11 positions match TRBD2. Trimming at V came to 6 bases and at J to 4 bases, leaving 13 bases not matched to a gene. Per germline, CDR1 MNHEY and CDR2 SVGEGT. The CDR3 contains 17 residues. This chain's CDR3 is CASSRGLSGGARETQYF. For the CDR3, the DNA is TGTGCCAGCAGCCGTGGGCTTAGCGGGGGGGCCAGAGAGACCCAGTACTTC.

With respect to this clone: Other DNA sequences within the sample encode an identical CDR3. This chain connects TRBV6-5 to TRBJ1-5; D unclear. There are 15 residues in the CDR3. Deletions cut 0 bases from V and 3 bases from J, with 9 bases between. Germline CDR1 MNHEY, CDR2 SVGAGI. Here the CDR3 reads CASSYSSGSNQPQHF. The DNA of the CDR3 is TGTGCCAGCAGTTACTCTAGCGGTTCCAATCAGCCCCAGCATTTT.

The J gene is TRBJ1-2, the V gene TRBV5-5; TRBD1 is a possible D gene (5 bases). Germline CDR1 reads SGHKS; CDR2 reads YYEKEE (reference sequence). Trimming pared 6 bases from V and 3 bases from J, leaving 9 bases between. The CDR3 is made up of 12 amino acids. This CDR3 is CASTQGDYGYTF. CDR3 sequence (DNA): TGTGCCAGCACCCAGGGCGACTATGGCTACACCTTC.

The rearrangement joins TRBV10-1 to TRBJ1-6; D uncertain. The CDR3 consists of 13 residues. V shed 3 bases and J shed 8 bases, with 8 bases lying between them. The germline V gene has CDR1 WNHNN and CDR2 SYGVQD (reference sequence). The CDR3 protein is CASSDVGDSPLHF. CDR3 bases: TGCGCCAGCAGTGATGTCGGCGATTCACCCCTCCACTTT.

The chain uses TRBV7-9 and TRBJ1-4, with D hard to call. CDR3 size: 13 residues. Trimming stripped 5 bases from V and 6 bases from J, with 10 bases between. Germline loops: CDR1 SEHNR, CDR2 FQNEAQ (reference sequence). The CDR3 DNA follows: TGTGCCAGCAGCCCCAGAAGCCATGAAAAACTGTTTTTT. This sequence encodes CASSPRSHEKLFF.

CDR3 loop: CASSISGTPISGYTF. CDR3 DNA: TGTGCCAGTAGTATATCCGGGACACCGATCTCTGGCTACACCTTC. J is TRBJ1-2 and V is TRBV19; possibly TRBD1 for D (6 bases). V lost 2 bases, J lost 7 bases, and 17 bases lay in between. Germline CDR1 LNHDA, CDR2 SQIVND (reference sequence). The CDR3 consists of 15 residues.

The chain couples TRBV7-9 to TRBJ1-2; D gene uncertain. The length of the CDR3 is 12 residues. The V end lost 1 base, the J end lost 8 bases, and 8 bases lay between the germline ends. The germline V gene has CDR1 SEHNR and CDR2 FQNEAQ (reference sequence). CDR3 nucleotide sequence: TGTGCCAGCAGCTTAGTCCTCGTCGGCTACACCTTC. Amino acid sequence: CASSLVLVGYTF.

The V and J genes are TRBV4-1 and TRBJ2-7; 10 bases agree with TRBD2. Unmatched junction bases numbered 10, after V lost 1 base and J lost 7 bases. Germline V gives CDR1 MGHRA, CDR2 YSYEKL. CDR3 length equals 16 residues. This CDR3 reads CASSQVLTAGGREQYF. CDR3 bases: TGCGCCAGCAGCCAAGTTTTAACAGCGGGGGGGCGGGAGCAGTACTTC.

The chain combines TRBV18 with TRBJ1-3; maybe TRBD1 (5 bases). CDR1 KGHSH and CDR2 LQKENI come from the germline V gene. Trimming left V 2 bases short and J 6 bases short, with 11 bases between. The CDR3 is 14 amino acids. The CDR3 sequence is CASSPTGTPNTIYF. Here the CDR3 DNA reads TGTGCCAGCTCACCAACGGGGACTCCAAACACCATATATTTT.

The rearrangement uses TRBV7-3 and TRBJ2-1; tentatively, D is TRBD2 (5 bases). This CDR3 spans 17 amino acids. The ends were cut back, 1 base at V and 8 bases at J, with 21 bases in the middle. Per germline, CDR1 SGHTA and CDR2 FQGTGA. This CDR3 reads CASSLIGVEGFNYEQFF. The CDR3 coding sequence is TGTGCCAGCAGCTTAATCGGGGTTGAGGGATTCAACTATGAGCAGTTCTTC.

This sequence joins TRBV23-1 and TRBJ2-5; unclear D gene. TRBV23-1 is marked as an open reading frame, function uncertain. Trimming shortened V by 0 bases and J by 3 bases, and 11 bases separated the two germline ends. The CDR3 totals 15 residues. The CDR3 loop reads CASSQSSTVEETQYF. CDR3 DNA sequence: TGCGCCAGCAGTCAATCGTCGACGGTAGAAGAGACCCAGTACTTC.

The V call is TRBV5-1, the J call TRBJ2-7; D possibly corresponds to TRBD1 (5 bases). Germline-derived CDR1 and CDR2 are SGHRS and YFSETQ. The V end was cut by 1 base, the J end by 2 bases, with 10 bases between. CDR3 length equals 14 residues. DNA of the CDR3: TGCGCCAGCAGCTTGAGGCAGGGTCCCTACGAGCAGTACTTC. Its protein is CASSLRQGPYEQYF.

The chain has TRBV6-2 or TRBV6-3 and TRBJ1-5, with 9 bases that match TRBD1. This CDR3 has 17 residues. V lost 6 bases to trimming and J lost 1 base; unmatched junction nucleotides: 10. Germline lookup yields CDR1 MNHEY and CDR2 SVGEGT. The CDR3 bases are TGTGCCAGCAGCCAATCCTGGGGGACAGGGAGCAATCAGCCCCAGCATTTT. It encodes CASSQSWGTGSNQPQHF.

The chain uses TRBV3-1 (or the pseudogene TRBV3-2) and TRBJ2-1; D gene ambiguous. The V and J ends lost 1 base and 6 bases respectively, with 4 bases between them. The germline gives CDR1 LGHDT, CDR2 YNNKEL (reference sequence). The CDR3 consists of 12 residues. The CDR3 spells CASSQGSNEQFF. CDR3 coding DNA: TGTGCCAGCAGCCAAGGGTCCAATGAGCAGTTCTTC.

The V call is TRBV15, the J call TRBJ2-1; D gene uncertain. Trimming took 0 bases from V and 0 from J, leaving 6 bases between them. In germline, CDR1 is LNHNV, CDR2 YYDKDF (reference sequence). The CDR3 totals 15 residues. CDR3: CATSRDSSSYNEQFF. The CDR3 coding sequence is TGTGCCACCAGCAGAGACTCGAGCTCCTACAATGAGCAGTTCTTC.

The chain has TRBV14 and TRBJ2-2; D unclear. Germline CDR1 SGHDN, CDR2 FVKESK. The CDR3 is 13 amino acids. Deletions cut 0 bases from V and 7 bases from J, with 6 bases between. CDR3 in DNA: TGTGCCAGCAGCCAAGATCTGGGCGGGGAGCTGTTTTTT. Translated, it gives CASSQDLGGELFF.

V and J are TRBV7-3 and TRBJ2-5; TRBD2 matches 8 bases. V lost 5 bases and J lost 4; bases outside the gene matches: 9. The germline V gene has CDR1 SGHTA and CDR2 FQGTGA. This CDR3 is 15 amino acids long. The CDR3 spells CASSPSERGSETQYF. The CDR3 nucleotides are TGTGCCAGCAGCCCCTCTGAGCGGGGGTCAGAGACCCAGTACTTC.

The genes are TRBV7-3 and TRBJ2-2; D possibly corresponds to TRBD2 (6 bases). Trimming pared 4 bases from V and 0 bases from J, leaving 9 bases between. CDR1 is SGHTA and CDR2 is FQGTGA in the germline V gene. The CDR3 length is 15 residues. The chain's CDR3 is CASSSSGPNTGELFF. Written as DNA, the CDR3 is TGTGCCAGCAGCTCCAGCGGGCCGAACACCGGGGAGCTGTTTTTT. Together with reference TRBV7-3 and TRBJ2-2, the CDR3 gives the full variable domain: GAGVSQTPSNKVTEKGKYVELRCDPISGHTALYWYRQSLGQGPEFLIYFQGTGAADDSGLPNDRFFAVRPEGSVSTLKIQRTERGDSAVYLCASSSSGPNTGELFFGEGSRLTVL.

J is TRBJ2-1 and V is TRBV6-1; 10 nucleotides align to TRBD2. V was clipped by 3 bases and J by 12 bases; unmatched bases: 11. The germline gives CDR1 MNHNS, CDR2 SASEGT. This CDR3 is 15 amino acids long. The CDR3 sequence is CASSDLAGDALGQFF. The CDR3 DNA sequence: TGTGCCAGCAGTGATCTAGCGGGAGATGCCCTGGGGCAGTTCTTC.

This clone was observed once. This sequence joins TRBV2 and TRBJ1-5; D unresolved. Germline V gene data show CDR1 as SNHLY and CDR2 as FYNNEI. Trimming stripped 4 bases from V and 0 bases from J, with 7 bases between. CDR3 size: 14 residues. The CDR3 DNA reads TGTGCCAGCAGTGGAGTGAATAGCAATCAGCCCCAGCATTTT. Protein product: CASSGVNSNQPQHF.

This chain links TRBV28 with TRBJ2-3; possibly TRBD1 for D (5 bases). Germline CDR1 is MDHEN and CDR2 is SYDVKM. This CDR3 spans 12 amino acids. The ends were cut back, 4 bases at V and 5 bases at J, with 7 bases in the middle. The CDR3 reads CASSSGLDTQYF. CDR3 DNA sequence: TGTGCCAGCAGTTCAGGGTTAGATACGCAGTATTTT.

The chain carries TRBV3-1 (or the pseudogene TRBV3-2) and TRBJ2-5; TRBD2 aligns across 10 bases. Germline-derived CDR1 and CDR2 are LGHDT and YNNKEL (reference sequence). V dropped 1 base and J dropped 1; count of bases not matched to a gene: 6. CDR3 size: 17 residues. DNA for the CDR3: TGTGCCAGCAGCCAAGGAGTGGGACTAGCGACCCAAGAGACCCAGTACTTC. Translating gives CASSQGVGLATQETQYF.

The CDR3 sequence: CASSPRGLTSTGELFF. CDR3 DNA: TGTGCCAGCAGCCCTAGGGGGTTAACGTCCACCGGGGAGCTGTTTTTT. The chain is built from TRBV7-8 and TRBJ2-2; D is possibly TRBD1 (6 bases). CDR1 and CDR2 (germline): SGHVS, FQNEAQ. Trimming removed 5 bases from V and 4 bases from J, with 17 bases in between. This CDR3 spans 16 amino acids. Combining the CDR3 with reference TRBV7-8 and TRBJ2-2 gives the whole variable domain GAGVSQSPRYKVAKRGQDVALRCDPISGHVSLFWYQQALGQGPEFLTYFQNEAQLDKSGLPSDRFFAERPEGSVSTLKIQRTQQEDSAVYLCASSPRGLTSTGELFFGEGSRLTVL.

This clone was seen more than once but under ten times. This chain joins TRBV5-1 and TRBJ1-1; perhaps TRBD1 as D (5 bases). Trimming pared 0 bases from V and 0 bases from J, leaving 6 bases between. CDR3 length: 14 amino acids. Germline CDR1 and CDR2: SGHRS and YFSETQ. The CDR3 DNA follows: TGCGCCAGCAGCTTGGAGGGGATGAACACTGAAGCTTTCTTT. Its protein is CASSLEGMNTEAFF.